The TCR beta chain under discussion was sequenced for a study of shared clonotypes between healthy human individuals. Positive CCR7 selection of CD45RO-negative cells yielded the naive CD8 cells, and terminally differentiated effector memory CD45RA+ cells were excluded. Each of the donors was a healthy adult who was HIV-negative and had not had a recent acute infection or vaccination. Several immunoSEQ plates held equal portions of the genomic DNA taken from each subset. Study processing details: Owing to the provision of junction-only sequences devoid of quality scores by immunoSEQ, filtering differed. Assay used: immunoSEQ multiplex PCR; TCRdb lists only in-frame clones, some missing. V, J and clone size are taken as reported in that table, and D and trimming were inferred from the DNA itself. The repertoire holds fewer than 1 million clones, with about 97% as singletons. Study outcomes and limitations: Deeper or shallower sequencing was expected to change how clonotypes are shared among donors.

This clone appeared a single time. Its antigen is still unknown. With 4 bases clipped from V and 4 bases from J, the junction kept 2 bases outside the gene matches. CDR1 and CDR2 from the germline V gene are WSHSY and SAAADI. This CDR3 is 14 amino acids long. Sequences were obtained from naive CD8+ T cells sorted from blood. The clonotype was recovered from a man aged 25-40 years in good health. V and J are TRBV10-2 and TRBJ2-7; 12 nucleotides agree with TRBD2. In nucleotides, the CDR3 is TGCGCCAGCAGTGCGCTAGCGGGGGGGTACGAGCAGTACTTC. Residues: CASSALAGGYEQYF.